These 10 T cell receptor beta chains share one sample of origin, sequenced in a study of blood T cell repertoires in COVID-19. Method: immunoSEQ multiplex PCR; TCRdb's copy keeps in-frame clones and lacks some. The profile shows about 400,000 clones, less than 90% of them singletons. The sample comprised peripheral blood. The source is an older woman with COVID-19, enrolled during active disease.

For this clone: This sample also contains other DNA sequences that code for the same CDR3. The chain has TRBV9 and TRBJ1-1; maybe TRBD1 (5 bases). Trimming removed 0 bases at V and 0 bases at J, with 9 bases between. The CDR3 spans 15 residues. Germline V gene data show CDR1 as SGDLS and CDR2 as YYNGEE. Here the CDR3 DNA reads TGTGCCAGCAGCGTAGGGGGCGCAATGAACACTGAAGCTTTCTTT. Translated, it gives CASSVGGAMNTEAFF.

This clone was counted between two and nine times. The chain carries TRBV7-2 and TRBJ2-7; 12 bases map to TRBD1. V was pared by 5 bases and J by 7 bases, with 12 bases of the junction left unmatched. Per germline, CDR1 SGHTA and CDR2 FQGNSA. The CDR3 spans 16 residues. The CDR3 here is CASSALTGTGGWEQYF. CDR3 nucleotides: TGTGCCAGCAGCGCTCTAACCGGGACAGGGGGCTGGGAGCAGTACTTC.

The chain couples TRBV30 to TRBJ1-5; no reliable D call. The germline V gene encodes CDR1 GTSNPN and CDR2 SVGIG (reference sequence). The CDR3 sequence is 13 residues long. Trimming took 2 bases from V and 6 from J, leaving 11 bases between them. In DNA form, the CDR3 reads TGTGCCTGGAGTCCCTCCGAGATTCAGCCCCAGCATTTT. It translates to CAWSPSEIQPQHF.

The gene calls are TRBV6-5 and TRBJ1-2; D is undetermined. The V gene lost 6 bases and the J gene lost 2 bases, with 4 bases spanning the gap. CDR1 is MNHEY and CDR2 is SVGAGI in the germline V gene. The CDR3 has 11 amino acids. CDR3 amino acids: CASRRNYGYTF. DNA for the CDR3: TGTGCCAGCAGACGGAACTATGGCTACACCTTC.

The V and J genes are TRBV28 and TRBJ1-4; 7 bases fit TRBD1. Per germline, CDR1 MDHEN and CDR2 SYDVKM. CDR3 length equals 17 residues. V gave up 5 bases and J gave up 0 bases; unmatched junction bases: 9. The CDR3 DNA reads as TGTGCCAGCAGTCCCCGACAGGGAACTTCAACTAATGAAAAACTGTTTTTT. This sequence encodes CASSPRQGTSTNEKLFF.

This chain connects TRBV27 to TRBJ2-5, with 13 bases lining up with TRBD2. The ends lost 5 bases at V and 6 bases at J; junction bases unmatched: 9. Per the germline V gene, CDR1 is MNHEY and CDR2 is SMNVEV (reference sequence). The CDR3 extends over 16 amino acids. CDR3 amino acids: CASSMTTSGGTKTQYF. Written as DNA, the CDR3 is TGTGCCAGCAGTATGACGACTAGCGGGGGGACTAAGACCCAGTACTTC.

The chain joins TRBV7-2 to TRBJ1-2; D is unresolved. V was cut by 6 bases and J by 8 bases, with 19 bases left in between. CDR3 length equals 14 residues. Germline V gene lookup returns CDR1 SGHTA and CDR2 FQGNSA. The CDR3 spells CASSPTGIWEGYTF. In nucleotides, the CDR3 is TGTGCCAGCAGTCCTACCGGGATCTGGGAGGGCTACACCTTC.

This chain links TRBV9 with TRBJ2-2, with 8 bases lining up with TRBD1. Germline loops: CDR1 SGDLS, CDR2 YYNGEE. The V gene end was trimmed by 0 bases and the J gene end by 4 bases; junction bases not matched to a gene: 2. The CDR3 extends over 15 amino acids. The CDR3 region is CASSVGTGITGELFF. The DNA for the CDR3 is TGTGCCAGCAGCGTAGGGACAGGGATCACCGGGGAGCTGTTTTTT.

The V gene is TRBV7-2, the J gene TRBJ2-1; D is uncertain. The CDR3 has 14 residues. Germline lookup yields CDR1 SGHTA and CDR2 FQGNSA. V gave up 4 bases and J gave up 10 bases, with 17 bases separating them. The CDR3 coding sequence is TGTGCCAGCAGCTACCAGACTCTCCCCGAGGAGCAGTTCTTC. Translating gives CASSYQTLPEEQFF. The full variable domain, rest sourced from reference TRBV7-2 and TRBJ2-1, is GAGVSQSPSNKVTEKGKDVELRCDPISGHTALYWYRQSLGQGLEFLIYFQGNSAPDKSGLPSDRFSAERTGGSVSTLTIQRTQQEDSAVYLCASSYQTLPEEQFFGPGTRLTVL.

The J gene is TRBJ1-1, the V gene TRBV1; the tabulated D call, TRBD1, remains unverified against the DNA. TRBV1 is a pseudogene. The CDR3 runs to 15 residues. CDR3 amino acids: CTSSQEGQGASEAFF. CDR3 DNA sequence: TGCACCAGCAGCCAAGAGGGGCAGGGGGCAAGTGAAGCTTTCTTT.